Reported below is one TCR beta chain. Participants had their cohort set by participant-reported clinical history. Each recovered donor of Cohort 3 presented with two negative PCRs, clearance, or symptom resolution. Per the authors' pipeline: How many nucleated cells were present was estimated from reference gene primer amplification. Only in-frame clones appear in the TCRdb table, and some are missing; sequencing was by immunoSEQ multiplex PCR. The D gene and trimming were derived from the DNA, and the V and J assignments and clone size from that table. The sample holds under 300,000 clones; 80% to 90% are singletons and the top ten take about 2.2%. The CDR3 runs to 16 residues. V dropped 2 bases and J dropped 0; count of bases not matched to a gene: 6. Germline V CDR1 and CDR2: MDHEN, SYDVKM. The sample comes from a study of blood T cell repertoires in COVID-19. Study-level background: The United States, Italy and Spain were the sources of the acute and convalescent COVID-19 samples.

This receptor was taken from a woman in her late teens or twenties who had recovered from COVID-19. The gene calls are TRBV28 and TRBJ1-1; 7 bases map to TRBD1. The sequencing sample was made of PBMCs or T cells enriched from blood (not recorded which). The CDR3 DNA reads as TGTGCCAGCAGTTTACCTCAGGGGGGTCTGAACACTGAAGCTTTCTTT. Protein product: CASSLPQGGLNTEAFF.